This T cell receptor (beta chain) was sequenced for a study of blood T cell repertoires in COVID-19. This CDR3 has 16 residues. Germline-derived CDR1 and CDR2 are LGHNT and FRNRAP. V shed 7 bases and J shed 3 bases, with 19 bases lying between them. Some clones are missing from TCRdb's copy, which holds only in-frame ones; the method was immunoSEQ multiplex PCR. Among approximately 270,000 clones listed, 86% were seen once. This sequence was found in a man aged 40-50 years with active or convalescent COVID-19. Material for sequencing was peripheral blood. The V and J genes are TRBV12-5 and TRBJ2-1; perhaps TRBD2 as D (6 bases). The CDR3 is CASAAARDSFYNEQFF. CDR3 sequence (DNA): TGTGCTAGTGCGGCCGCCCGGGACTCTTTCTACAATGAGCAGTTCTTC.